This T cell receptor (beta chain) is from a study of lymphopenia after photon versus proton radiotherapy. This CDR3 is built from 17 residues. Germline loops: CDR1 SGHTA, CDR2 FQGNSA. V was clipped by 0 bases and J by 0 bases, with 11 bases between them. Produced via immunoSEQ multiplex PCR; TCRdb's table is partial and in-frame only. The data hold more than 25,000 clones, with around 83% observed a single time. The TCR was taken from a woman between 45 and 65 years old with pancreatic cancer. V and J are TRBV7-2 and TRBJ2-2; possibly TRBD1 or TRBD2 for D (5 bases each). Specimen: peripheral blood, collected from a patient treated with photon-based radiotherapy. The CDR3 DNA reads TGTGCCAGCAGCTTAGCCAGGGACGTCCCGAACACCGGGGAGCTGTTTTTT. Translation gives CASSLARDVPNTGELFF.